Each of the 31 T cell receptor beta chains below was sequenced from the same sample in a study of graft-versus-host responses after intestinal transplantation. Their antigens remain unidentified. TCRdb's copy holds only in-frame clones and misses some; the assay was immunoSEQ multiplex PCR. The table records about 78,000 clones, 90% of them present only once. The material sequenced was unstimulated CD8+ T cells sorted from spleen or lymph node cells, taken before transplant. The receptors stem from a human donor who was the organ donor for an intestinal transplant.

The CDR3 region is CATSRDRGEPQHF. CDR3 nucleotide sequence: TGTGCCACCAGCAGGGACAGGGGGGAGCCCCAGCATTTT. The chain employs TRBV15 and TRBJ1-5, with TRBD1 identical over 10 bases. Germline trimming cut 3 bases from V and 8 bases from J; bases unmatched to any gene: 1. The length of the CDR3 is 13 residues. Germline V CDR1 and CDR2: LNHNV, YYDKDF (reference sequence). Together with reference TRBV15 and TRBJ1-5, the CDR3 gives the full variable domain: DAMVIQNPRYQVTQFGKPVTLSCSQTLNHNVMYWYQQKSSQAPKLLFHYYDKDFNNEADTPDNFQSRRPNTSFCFLDIRSPGLGDTAMYLCATSRDRGEPQHFGDGTRLSIL.

This chain uses TRBV15 with TRBJ1-6, with D perhaps matching TRBD1 (5 bases). Trimming left V 5 bases short and J 0 bases short, with 14 bases between. The CDR3 is made up of 17 amino acids. CDR1 LNHNV and CDR2 YYDKDF come from the germline V gene (reference sequence). The CDR3 bases are TGTGCCACCAGCGGACGGGGGGAGAGCTCCTATAATTCACCCCTCCACTTT. Translating it yields CATSGRGESSYNSPLHF.

The chain uses TRBV7-9 and TRBJ2-5, with 12 positions matching TRBD1. The CDR3 sequence is 14 residues long. V lost 11 bases, J lost 5 bases, and 9 bases stayed unmatched. Germline CDR1 is SEHNR and CDR2 is FQNEAQ (reference sequence). This CDR3 is CALPGQGAQETQYF. The CDR3, as DNA: TGTGCCCTACCGGGACAGGGGGCGCAGGAGACCCAGTACTTC. Full variable domain (outside the CDR3, taken from reference TRBV7-9 and TRBJ2-5): DTGVSQNPRHKITKRGQNVTFRCDPISEHNRLYWYRQTLGQGPEFLTYFQNEAQLEKSRLLSDRFSAERPKGSFSTLEIQRTEQGDSAMYLCALPGQGAQETQYFGPGTRLLVL.

The CDR3 DNA reads as TGTGCCAGCAGTCCCATCGACAGCACGGGCACTGAAGCTTTCTTT. Its protein is CASSPIDSTGTEAFF. V is TRBV6-6 and J is TRBJ1-1; possible D gene TRBD1, 5 bases. The CDR3 totals 15 residues. Germline V gives CDR1 MNHNY, CDR2 SVGAGI (reference sequence). Trimming took off 5 bases at V and 4 bases at J, with 17 bases between the two ends.

The chain joins TRBV4-2 to TRBJ2-3; unclear D gene. Trimming took off 2 bases at V and 4 bases at J, with 13 bases between the two ends. This CDR3 has 15 residues. Germline CDR1 LGHNA, CDR2 YNFKEQ. The CDR3 spells CASSQYLLEADTQYF. DNA of the CDR3: TGTGCCAGCAGCCAATATCTCCTAGAAGCAGATACGCAGTATTTT.

The J gene is TRBJ1-2, the V gene TRBV4-1; D is unclear. Trimming removed 4 bases from V and 3 bases from J, with 12 bases in between. This CDR3 has 14 amino acids. The V gene's germline CDR1 is MGHRA and CDR2 YSYEKL. DNA of the CDR3: TGCGCCAGCAGCCGACCGGGAAGTGACTATGGCTACACCTTC. Its translation: CASSRPGSDYGYTF.

This chain links TRBV4-3 with TRBJ1-1, with a weak D call TRBD1 (5 bases). The V gene's germline CDR1 is LGHNA and CDR2 YSLEER. This CDR3 has 13 residues. V lost 0 bases, J lost 11 bases, and 13 bases lay in between. CDR3 loop: CASSQDTGGEAFF. The CDR3 bases are TGCGCCAGCAGCCAAGATACAGGTGGAGAGGCTTTCTTT.

The chain recombines TRBV11-2 with TRBJ2-7; D possibly corresponds to TRBD1 (5 bases). This CDR3 region has 13 residues. The ends were cut back, 0 bases at V and 3 bases at J, with 6 bases in the middle. Germline V lookup: CDR1 SGHAT, CDR2 FQNNGV. CDR3 region: CASSLERGYEQYV. In DNA form, the CDR3 reads TGTGCCAGCAGCTTAGAAAGGGGCTACGAGCAGTACGTC.

The V gene is TRBV29-1, the J gene TRBJ2-3, with TRBD1 matching 9 bases. V lost 3 bases and J lost 5; bases outside the gene matches: 6. Germline CDR1 reads SQVTM; CDR2 reads ANQGSEA. This CDR3 contains 14 residues. The CDR3 spells CSVELQGAGDTQYF. The CDR3, as DNA: TGCAGCGTTGAGCTACAGGGGGCAGGAGATACGCAGTATTTT.

V usage is TRBV27 and J usage is TRBJ2-3, with D uncertain. V gave up 5 bases and J gave up 6 bases, with 18 bases separating them. The length of the CDR3 is 15 residues. Germline CDR1 reads MNHEY; CDR2 reads SMNVEV (reference sequence). Here the CDR3 reads CASSPGTFVGDTQYF. The CDR3 nucleotides read TGTGCCAGCAGTCCTGGTACTTTCGTCGGGGATACGCAGTATTTT.

The chain joins TRBV6-5 to TRBJ1-2; TRBD1 agrees at 8 bases. The CDR3 runs to 15 residues. CDR1 is MNHEY, CDR2 SVGAGI, per germline. J was trimmed by 2 bases and V by 8 bases; bases with no gene match: 10. The CDR3 is CASGNTRQGNYGYTF. CDR3 sequence (DNA): TGTGCCAGCGGGAACACTCGACAGGGGAACTATGGCTACACCTTC.

The chain links TRBV28 to TRBJ2-7; 13 bases agree with TRBD2. The CDR3 extends over 18 amino acids. Germline V gene sequence: CDR1 MDHEN, CDR2 SYDVKM. Trimming removed 6 bases from V and 2 bases from J; junction bases left unmatched: 13. The chain's CDR3 is CASSSQGPGTSGAYEQYV. DNA of the CDR3: TGTGCCAGCAGCTCGCAGGGTCCCGGGACTAGCGGGGCCTACGAGCAGTACGTC.

This clone was detected only once. This chain connects TRBV6-1 to TRBJ1-1, with TRBD1 matching over 9 bases. The germline V gene has CDR1 MNHNS and CDR2 SASEGT. The CDR3 is 15 amino acids. V lost 6 bases to trimming and J lost 4 bases; unmatched junction nucleotides: 9. CDR3 nucleotide sequence: TGTGCCAGCAGCATAATGGCGACAGGGGGCACTGAAGCTTTCTTT. It encodes CASSIMATGGTEAFF.

The chain carries TRBV5-1 and TRBJ1-3, with D possibly TRBD1 on 5 matching bases. This CDR3 region has 15 residues. Between the trimmed V and J ends, which lost 1 base and 0 bases, there was a span of 8 bases. Germline CDR1 is SGHRS and CDR2 is YFSETQ. The CDR3 here is CASSLRGTSGNTIYF. The DNA of the CDR3 is TGCGCCAGCAGCTTGCGGGGGACCTCTGGAAACACCATATATTTT.

The chain carries TRBV11-2 and TRBJ1-4, with TRBD1 identical over 7 bases. Germline V gene sequence: CDR1 SGHAT, CDR2 FQNNGV. The ends lost 2 bases at V and 0 bases at J; junction bases unmatched: 3. The CDR3 totals 16 residues. This CDR3 reads CASSLKGQSTNEKLFF. The CDR3 DNA follows: TGTGCCAGCAGCTTAAAGGGACAGTCAACTAATGAAAAACTGTTTTTT.

This clone is a singleton in its sample. The J gene is TRBJ2-5, the V gene TRBV11-2, with D possibly TRBD2 on 5 matching bases. The length of the CDR3 is 15 residues. Germline CDR1 reads SGHAT; CDR2 reads FQNNGV. The V and J ends lost 7 bases and 2 bases respectively, with 17 bases between them. The CDR3 region has the DNA TGTGCCAGCACCGCGGACGGGAATGTACAAGAGACCCAGTACTTC. It codes for CASTADGNVQETQYF.

This chain uses TRBV5-4 with TRBJ2-7, with 9 nucleotides matching TRBD2. Trimming at V came to 4 bases and at J to 4 bases, leaving 6 bases not matched to a gene. Germline V gene data show CDR1 as SGHNT and CDR2 as YYREEE (reference sequence). The CDR3 extends over 14 amino acids. CDR3 nucleotide sequence: TGTGCCAGCAGCGCCGGGACTAGCTCTTACGAGCAGTACGTC. Its protein product is CASSAGTSSYEQYV.

This chain connects TRBV4-1 to TRBJ1-2, with a possible D match to TRBD1 (5 bases). This CDR3 region has 15 residues. The V end lost 7 bases, the J end lost 2 bases, and 17 bases lay between the germline ends. Germline CDR1 is MGHRA and CDR2 is YSYEKL. The CDR3 DNA is TGCGCCAGCACCGGAGGGCAGGGCACGAACTATGGCTACACCTTC. Its protein product is CASTGGQGTNYGYTF.

This clone was detected once. CDR3 residues: CASSRTVLGNQPQHF. The DNA of the CDR3 is TGTGCCAGCAGCAGGACAGTCCTGGGCAATCAGCCCCAGCATTTT. The gene calls are TRBV6-5 and TRBJ1-5; D possibly corresponds to TRBD1 (6 bases). V shed 6 bases and J shed 2 bases, with 14 bases lying between them. This CDR3 is 15 amino acids long. Germline CDR1 reads MNHEY; CDR2 reads SVGAGI.

This rearrangement joins TRBV7-9 to TRBJ1-2, with TRBD1 matching 10 bases. The germline CDR1 and CDR2 sequences are SEHNR and FQNEAQ (reference sequence). The CDR3 contains 15 residues. V lost 4 bases to trimming and J lost 2 bases; unmatched junction nucleotides: 4. CDR3 nucleotide sequence: TGTGCCAGCAGCTCCGGGACAGGGGCAAACTATGGCTACACCTTC. Amino acids: CASSSGTGANYGYTF.

The chain is built from TRBV10-3 and TRBJ1-2; D ambiguous. V gave up 8 bases and J gave up 3 bases, with 13 bases separating them. Looked up from germline, CDR1 is ENHRY and CDR2 is SYGVKD. The CDR3 is 13 amino acids. CDR3 in amino acids: CAIAASPDYGYTF. The CDR3 DNA reads as TGTGCCATCGCGGCCTCCCCCGACTATGGCTACACCTTC.

The rearrangement joins TRBV7-9 to TRBJ2-3; tentative D call: TRBD2 (5 bases). The germline gives CDR1 SEHNR, CDR2 FQNEAQ (reference sequence). The CDR3 contains 14 residues. The V gene lost 4 bases and the J gene lost 0 bases, with 8 bases spanning the gap. This chain's CDR3 is CASSSSGSTDTQYF. The CDR3 DNA reads TGTGCCAGCAGCTCTTCGGGGAGCACAGATACGCAGTATTTT.

V usage is TRBV2 and J usage is TRBJ2-5; 9 nucleotides line up with TRBD1. Unmatched junction bases numbered 9, after V lost 8 bases and J lost 5 bases. Germline lookup yields CDR1 SNHLY and CDR2 FYNNEI. CDR3 size: 14 residues. CDR3 amino acids: CASYLQGARETQYF. The CDR3 coding sequence is TGTGCCAGCTACCTACAGGGGGCGCGGGAGACCCAGTACTTC.

The count of this clone is one. The rearrangement joins TRBV5-4 to TRBJ2-5; perhaps TRBD2 as D (6 bases). The germline V and J ends were trimmed by 4 bases and 0 bases, with 16 bases remaining between them. CDR3 length equals 16 residues. Per germline, CDR1 SGHNT and CDR2 YYREEE (reference sequence). The CDR3 coding sequence is TGTGCCAGCAGCCCAGGTGGGGGGACGTACCAAGAGACCCAGTACTTC. Translating it yields CASSPGGGTYQETQYF. The full variable domain, rest sourced from reference TRBV5-4 and TRBJ2-5, is ETGVTQSPTHLIKTRGQQVTLRCSSQSGHNTVSWYQQALGQGPQFIFQYYREEENGRGNFPPRFSGLQFPNYSSELNVNALELDDSALYLCASSPGGGTYQETQYFGPGTRLLVL.

The chain uses TRBV6-5 and TRBJ1-2, with 12 nucleotides matching TRBD1. Germline lookup yields CDR1 MNHEY and CDR2 SVGAGI. V trimming: 2 bases; J trimming: 7 bases; junction bases outside the gene matches: 8. The CDR3 has 16 residues. CDR3 in amino acids: CASSYGDRGRVGGYTF. The CDR3 nucleotides read TGTGCCAGCAGTTACGGGGACAGGGGGCGCGTAGGTGGCTACACCTTC.

The chain links TRBV5-6 to TRBJ2-2; tentatively, D is TRBD1 (6 bases). Between the trimmed V and J ends, which lost 7 bases and 6 bases, there was a span of 7 bases. Germline CDR1 SGHDT, CDR2 YYEEEE. The CDR3 runs 11 residues. The CDR3, as DNA: TGTGCCAGCGGGACATCCGGGGAGCTGTTTTTT. Its translation: CASGTSGELFF.

The rearrangement links TRBV11-2 to TRBJ2-5; 9 bases fit TRBD2. The CDR3 spans 14 residues. Per the germline V gene, CDR1 is SGHAT and CDR2 is FQNNGV. The V and J ends lost 8 bases and 1 base, in that order; junction bases with no gene match: 5. The CDR3 is CASLSSGVQETQYF. In DNA, the CDR3 is TGTGCCAGCCTATCTAGCGGGGTCCAAGAGACCCAGTACTTC.

The chain carries TRBV5-6 and TRBJ1-3; D possibly corresponds to TRBD1 (5 bases). The CDR3 is 14 amino acids. In germline, CDR1 is SGHDT, CDR2 YYEEEE. Trimming took off 2 bases at V and 0 bases at J, with 6 bases between the two ends. The CDR3 DNA reads as TGTGCCAGCAGCTTAGACAGCTCTGGAAACACCATATATTTT. Amino acid sequence: CASSLDSSGNTIYF.

The chain employs TRBV6-6 and TRBJ2-6, with 7 bases that match TRBD1. The CDR3 extends over 15 amino acids. The trim removed 6 bases at V and 0 bases at J, leaving 2 bases unmatched. The V gene's germline CDR1 is MNHNY and CDR2 SVGAGI (reference sequence). The CDR3 DNA reads TGTGCCAGCAGCAGGGGGATCTCTGGGGCCAACGTCCTGACTTTC. It codes for CASSRGISGANVLTF.

In nucleotides, the CDR3 is TGTGCCAGCAGCTTGAGTGTTTGGGCAGCCGATCAGCCCCAGCATTTT. Amino acid sequence: CASSLSVWAADQPQHF. V and J are TRBV5-6 and TRBJ1-5; D is unresolved. CDR3 length: 16 amino acids. Trimming took 1 base from V and 5 from J, leaving 16 bases between them. The germline gives CDR1 SGHDT, CDR2 YYEEEE.

The chain joins TRBV28 to TRBJ1-1; D gene uncertain. There are 11 residues in the CDR3. V gave up 7 bases and J gave up 5 bases, with 8 bases separating them. From germline, CDR1 is MDHEN and CDR2 SYDVKM. CDR3 protein: CASNLETEAFF. DNA of the CDR3: TGTGCCAGCAATCTGGAGACTGAAGCTTTCTTT.